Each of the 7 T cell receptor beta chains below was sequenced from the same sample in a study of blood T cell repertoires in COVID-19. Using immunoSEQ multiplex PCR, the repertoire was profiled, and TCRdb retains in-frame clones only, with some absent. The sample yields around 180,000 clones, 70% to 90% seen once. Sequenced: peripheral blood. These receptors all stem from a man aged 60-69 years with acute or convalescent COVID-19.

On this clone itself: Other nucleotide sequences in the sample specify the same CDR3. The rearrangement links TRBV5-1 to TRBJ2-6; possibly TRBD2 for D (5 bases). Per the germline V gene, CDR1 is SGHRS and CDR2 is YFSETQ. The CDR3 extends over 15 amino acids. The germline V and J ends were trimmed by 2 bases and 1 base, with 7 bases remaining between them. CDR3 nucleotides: TGCGCCAGCAGCTTAGGGAGTTCTGGGGCCAACGTCCTGACTTTC. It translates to CASSLGSSGANVLTF. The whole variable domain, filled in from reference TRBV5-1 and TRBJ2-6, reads KAGVTQTPRYLIKTRGQQVTLSCSPISGHRSVSWYQQTPGQGLQFLFEYFSETQRNKGNFPGRFSGRQFSNSRSEMNVSTLELGDSALYLCASSLGSSGANVLTFGAGSRLTVL.

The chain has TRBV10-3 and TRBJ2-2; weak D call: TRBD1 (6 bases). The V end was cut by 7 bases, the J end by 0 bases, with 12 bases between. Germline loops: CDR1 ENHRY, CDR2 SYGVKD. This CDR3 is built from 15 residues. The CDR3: CAINPDRTNTGELFF. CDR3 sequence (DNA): TGTGCCATCAACCCGGACAGAACGAACACCGGGGAGCTGTTTTTT.

The CDR3 region is CATKTGLAYEQYF. CDR3 in DNA: TGTGCCACGAAGACGGGACTAGCTTACGAGCAGTACTTC. The chain links TRBV28 to TRBJ2-7, with 9 positions matching TRBD2. Germline CDR1 and CDR2: MDHEN and SYDVKM. Trimming took 10 bases from V and 4 from J; bases not matched to a gene: 8. The CDR3 has 13 residues.

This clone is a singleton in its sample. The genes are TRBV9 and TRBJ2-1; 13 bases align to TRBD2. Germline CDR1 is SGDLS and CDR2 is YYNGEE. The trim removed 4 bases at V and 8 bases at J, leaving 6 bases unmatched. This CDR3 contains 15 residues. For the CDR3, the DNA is TGTGCCAGCAGCTCGGGACTAGCGGGGTCTGATGAGCAGTTCTTC. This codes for CASSSGLAGSDEQFF.

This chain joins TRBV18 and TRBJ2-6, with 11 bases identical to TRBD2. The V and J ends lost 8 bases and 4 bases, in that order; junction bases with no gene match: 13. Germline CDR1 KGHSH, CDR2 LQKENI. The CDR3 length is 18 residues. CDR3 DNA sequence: TGTGCCAGCACCCCCGTCCCACTAGCGGGGGCCGGGGCCAACGTCCTGACTTTC. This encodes CASTPVPLAGAGANVLTF.

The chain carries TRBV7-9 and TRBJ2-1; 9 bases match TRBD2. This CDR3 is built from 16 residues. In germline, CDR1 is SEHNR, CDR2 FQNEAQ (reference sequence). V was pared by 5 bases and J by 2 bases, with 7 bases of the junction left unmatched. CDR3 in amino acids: CASSPVASGAYNEQFF. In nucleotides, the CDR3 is TGTGCCAGCAGCCCCGTGGCTAGCGGGGCCTACAATGAGCAGTTCTTC.

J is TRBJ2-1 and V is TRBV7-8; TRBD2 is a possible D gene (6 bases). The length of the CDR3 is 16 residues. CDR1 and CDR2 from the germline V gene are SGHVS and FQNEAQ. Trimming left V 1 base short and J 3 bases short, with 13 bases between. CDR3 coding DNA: TGTGCCAGCAGCTTAGTTGGGGGGAGGAGCTACAATGAGCAGTTCTTC. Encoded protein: CASSLVGGRSYNEQFF.